This T cell receptor (beta chain) was identified in a study of blood T cell repertoires in COVID-19. Here immunoSEQ multiplex PCR was the method, and the copy in TCRdb shows in-frame clones only, minus some. Among some 300,000 clones listed, 88% were seen once. This clone was counted once. Germline V lookup: CDR1 SGHRS, CDR2 YFSETQ. V shed 0 bases, J shed 1 base, and the junction held 6 bases outside the gene matches. CDR3 length: 17 amino acids. Membership in each cohort depended on participant-reported clinical history. This clonotype was sampled from a woman younger than 45 who had recovered from COVID-19. This chain links TRBV5-1 with TRBJ2-7, with 11 positions matching TRBD2. The sample was PBMCs or T cells enriched from blood (not recorded which). In nucleotides, the CDR3 is TGCGCCAGCAGCTTGGCATATGCTAGCGGGAGGTCCTACGAGCAGTACTTC. Protein sequence: CASSLAYASGRSYEQYF. Filled out from reference TRBV5-1 and TRBJ2-7, the complete variable domain reads KAGVTQTPRYLIKTRGQQVTLSCSPISGHRSVSWYQQTPGQGLQFLFEYFSETQRNKGNFPGRFSGRQFSNSRSEMNVSTLELGDSALYLCASSLAYASGRSYEQYFGPGTRLTVT.